A selection of T cell receptor beta chains follows, all from one sample in a study of cytomegalovirus exposure and HLA in healthy donors. Sequencing used immunoSEQ multiplex PCR; TCRdb keeps in-frame clones, though not all of them. The sample carries 140,000 to 150,000 clones, approximately 80% recorded once. Sequencing used PBMCs. The origin of the receptors is a woman aged 18-35 years in good health and CMV-seropositive. CDR3s include the opening cysteine and the closing phenylalanine or tryptophan. Each record gives: V gene, J gene, clone size, D gene, CDR3 DNA, CDR3 protein. D genes are given only for firm matches. Not all rows give a size; the values are once, few, many and, for expanded clones, a class.

TRBV10-3	TRBJ1-2	.	TRBD1	TGTGCCATCGCGGACAGGACGATCTATGGCTACACCTTC	CAIADRTIYGYTF
TRBV27	TRBJ1-4	once	TRBD1	TGTGCCAGCAGACAGGGACAGGGGGCGGCTAATGAAAAACTGTTTTTT	CASRQGQGAANEKLFF
TRBV25-1	TRBJ1-5	.	.	TGTGCCAGCAATCAAAAAAGCAATCAGCCCCAGCATTTT	CASNQKSNQPQHF
TRBV6-6	TRBJ2-7	.	.	TGTGCCAGCAGTTATCAGGAGGGCGCAGGGGGCTACGAGCAGTACTTC	CASSYQEGAGGYEQYF
TRBV2	TRBJ1-5	.	TRBD1	TGTGCCAGCAGTGCACAGGGGAATAGCAATCAGCCCCAGCATTTT	CASSAQGNSNQPQHF
TRBV19	TRBJ2-2	.	TRBD2	TGTGCCAGTATCCCAAGCGGGAGAGACACCGGGGAGCTGTTTTTT	CASIPSGRDTGELFF
TRBV6-5	TRBJ1-4	.	.	TGTGCCAGCAGAAGCAGGGAAAAACTGTTTTTT	CASRSREKLFF
TRBV5-1	TRBJ2-7	.	TRBD1	TGCGCCAGCAGCCAATCAGGGGGCTACGAGCAGTACTTC	CASSQSGGYEQYF
TRBV6-5	TRBJ2-7	.	.	TGTGCCAGCAGTTACGGAGACAGGATCTCCTACGAGCAGTACTTC	CASSYGDRISYEQYF
TRBV11-2	TRBJ2-1	.	.	TGTGCCAGCAGCAGATCGACAGGACTCTACAATGAGCAGTTCTTC	CASSRSTGLYNEQFF
TRBV6-5	TRBJ1-1	.	TRBD1	TGTGCCAGCAGCAACAGGGGGGCAATGAACACTGAAGCTTTCTTT	CASSNRGAMNTEAFF
TRBV20-1	TRBJ1-2	.	.	TGCAGTGCTAGTACGAGGAATGGCTACACCTTC	CSASTRNGYTF
TRBV11-2	TRBJ2-2	.	TRBD2	TGTGCCAGCAGCTCCCTCCGGGGAGGGGCCGGGGAGCTGTTTTTT	CASSSLRGGAGELFF
TRBV27	TRBJ1-5	.	.	TGTGCCAGCAGTTCAATGAACCACAAACCCCAGCATTTT	CASSSMNHKPQHF
TRBV12-5	TRBJ1-2	.	TRBD1	TGTGCTAGTGGTTTGGTAAATAAGACAGGGGTAGGGGATGGCTACACCTTC	CASGLVNKTGVGDGYTF
TRBV7-9	TRBJ1-2	.	.	TGTGCCAGCAGCTTAGCCGGGGGTGGCTACACCTTC	CASSLAGGGYTF
TRBV18	TRBJ1-2	few	.	TGTGCCAGCTCACCACCGATCAAGCCGCGGGGAGAGGGCTACACCTTC	CASSPPIKPRGEGYTF
TRBV28	TRBJ1-6	.	.	TGTGCCAGCAGCCCGCCAGGCTATAATTCACCCCTCCACTTT	CASSPPGYNSPLHF
TRBV11-2	TRBJ2-5	.	.	TGTGCCAGCAGCTTAGTAGGGGGGGTCCAAGAGACCCAGTACTTC	CASSLVGGVQETQYF
TRBV7-8	TRBJ1-5	once	.	TGTGCCAGCAACCGGGACAAGGGGCAGCCCCAGCATTTT	CASNRDKGQPQHF
TRBV10-3	TRBJ1-4	.	.	TGTGCCATCAGTGCCGGGGATACTAATGAAAAACTGTTTTTT	CAISAGDTNEKLFF
TRBV2	TRBJ1-2	.	.	TGTGCCAGCAGCTCCCCCCGAACAAACAGATTCTATGGCTACACCTTC	CASSSPRTNRFYGYTF
TRBV4-1	TRBJ1-4	.	TRBD1	TGCGCCAGCAGTCAGCCGGGACAGTCGTTAATATATAATGAAAAACTGTTTTTT	CASSQPGQSLIYNEKLFF
TRBV4-1	TRBJ1-6	.	TRBD1	TGCGCCAGCAGCCAAGACGCGGGACAGTATAATTCACCCCTCCACTTT	CASSQDAGQYNSPLHF
TRBV5-1	TRBJ1-2	.	TRBD1	TGCGCCAGCAGCTTGGCAACCCCGGTGCAGGGGGGAGGCTACACCTTC	CASSLATPVQGGGYTF
TRBV5-1	TRBJ1-3	.	.	TGCGCCAGCAGCTTAGGCAGGCCTGGAAACACCATATATTTT	CASSLGRPGNTIYF
TRBV2	TRBJ1-4	few	TRBD1	TGTGCCAGCCAGCGGGACAGGGGGGCTAATGAAAAACTGTTTTTT	CASQRDRGANEKLFF
TRBV18	TRBJ1-5	.	TRBD1	TGTGCCAGCTCAGCCGGGACAGGGGGCGTCGAGCCCCAGCATTTT	CASSAGTGGVEPQHF
TRBV6-5	TRBJ1-1	.	.	TGTGCCAGCAGTTACAGGGGTAGGACTGAAGCTTTCTTT	CASSYRGRTEAFF